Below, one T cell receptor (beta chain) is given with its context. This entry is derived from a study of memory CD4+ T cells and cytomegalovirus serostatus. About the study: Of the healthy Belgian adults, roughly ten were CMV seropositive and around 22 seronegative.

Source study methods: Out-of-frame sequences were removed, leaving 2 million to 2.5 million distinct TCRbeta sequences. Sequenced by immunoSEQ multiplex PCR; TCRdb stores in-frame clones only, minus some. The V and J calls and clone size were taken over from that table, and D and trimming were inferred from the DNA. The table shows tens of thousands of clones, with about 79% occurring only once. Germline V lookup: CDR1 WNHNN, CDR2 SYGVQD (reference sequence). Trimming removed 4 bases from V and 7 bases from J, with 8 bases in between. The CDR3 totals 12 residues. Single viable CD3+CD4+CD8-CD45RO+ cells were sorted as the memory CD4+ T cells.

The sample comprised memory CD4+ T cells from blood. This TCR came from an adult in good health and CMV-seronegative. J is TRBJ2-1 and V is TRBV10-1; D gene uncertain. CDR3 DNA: TGCGCCAGCAGTGGGGTTTCAAATGAGCAGTTCTTC. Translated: CASSGVSNEQFF.